This TCR beta chain was sequenced for a study of blood T cell repertoires in COVID-19 (dated by TCRdb to 2020 to 2021). Concerning the study at large: Samples from collaborators originated in the United States, Italy and Spain and spanned both the acute and convalescent phases of COVID-19. The samples were drawn from the first 160 participants of the ongoing ImmuneRACE study and from 1,254 subjects provided by 6 global collaborators. Deeply sampled blood TCRbeta repertoires from subjects exposed to, actively infected with, or recovered from COVID-19 were included in the dataset. Nearly every sample came with metadata listing a de-identified subject ID, COVID-19 status, age in years and sex. Where available, HLA class I and class II types were obtained from metadata supplied by the sample provider rather than from assay-based typing. The repertoires were released in a freely available public database meant as a resource for research on the immune response to SARS-CoV-2. The prospective study material was composed of cDNA or gDNA derived from T cells, B-cell-depleted T cells, or PBMCs.

Collaborating institutions collected whole blood in K2EDTA tubes following their own protocols. For TCRbeta analysis, collaborator samples were shipped as frozen whole blood, as isolated PBMCs, or as DNA extracted from either sample type. The immunoSEQ Assay, a bias-controlled multiplex PCR, was used to amplify TCRbeta CDR3 regions from genomic DNA. In the source study's methods: Nucleated cell counts per sample were estimated from amplification of reference gene primers within the assay. To quantify the absolute abundance of each unique TCRbeta CDR3 rearrangement, sequence reads were collapsed and filtered. For each sample, productive Simpson clonality was calculated as the square root of Simpson's diversity index across productive rearrangements. The clones in this table, taken by TCRdb from immuneACCESS, are in-frame only. Not every clone is retained; where verified, under half of the shortfall comes from an unresolved V gene, and the cause of the rest is unknown. Clonal size and the V and J genes are those of that table, whereas D and trimming came from the DNA. This sample holds roughly 52,000 clones; around 85% were observed only once. Roughly 13% of the sample belongs to the ten largest clones.

A word on this clone: This receptor's antigen is unknown. No much larger clonotype is one base removed from it; base qualities were not supplied.

V and J are trimmed by 4 bases and 9 bases, and the gene matches miss 8 bases of the junction. There are 15 amino acids in the CDR3, from cysteine to phenylalanine inclusive. The sequence is cut down to CDR3 DNA, 45 bases in frame from base 1. The germline V gene sets CDR1 to SGHTA and CDR2 to FQGNSA. The paper's findings and limits, for the study overall: The quantity of clinical and demographic metadata differed by source and by participant and was supplied without curation.

Sequences were obtained from peripheral blood. The sequence was collected from a human donor in a cohort sampled during active COVID-19. This receptor chain uses TRBV7-2 and TRBJ2-1; 11 central nucleotides agree with TRBD2. The nucleotide sequence is given as TGTGCCAGCAGCTCATTAGCGGGAGGGCCGAGTGAGCAGTTCTTC. It codes for CASSSLAGGPSEQFF.